These T cell receptor beta chains were read from a single sample in a study of early T cells in non-severe SARS-CoV-2 infection. TCRdb re-derived calls from the 5' RACE reads in MiXCR, one entry per CDR3 protein. This sample carries 68,000 or so distinct CDR3 sequences, 9% to 15% of them seen once, and the ten largest clones take roughly 1.7%. Material: whole blood. The receptors here all came from an adult who was a healthcare worker with PCR-confirmed SARS-CoV-2 infection or an uninfected control (not recorded which). CDR3s include the opening cysteine and the closing phenylalanine or tryptophan. A D gene is named only where the DNA matches it firmly. Some rows have no size entry. The others give once, few or many, or a class for an expanded clone.

D gene | clone size | J gene | V gene | CDR3 protein | CDR3 DNA
TRBD2 | many | TRBJ2-3 | TRBV20-1 | CSARRGVLTDTQYF | TGCAGTGCCCGGCGGGGGGTTTTGACAGATACGCAGTATTTT
NA | NA | TRBJ1-6 | TRBV6-1 | CASSDGGFDNSPLHF | TGTGCCAGCAGTGATGGAGGGTTCGATAATTCACCCCTCCACTTT
NA | medium-sized | TRBJ2-2 | TRBV6-4 | CASSEGTGELFF | TGTGCCAGCAGTGAAGGGACCGGGGAGCTGTTTTTT
NA | few | TRBJ1-3 | TRBV15 | CATSGNRGNTIYF | TGTGCCACCAGCGGAAACAGGGGAAACACCATATATTTT
TRBD1 | NA | TRBJ1-2 | TRBV27 | CASSYETGGAYGYTF | TGTGCCAGCAGCTACGAGACAGGGGGAGCCTATGGCTACACCTTC
NA | few | TRBJ1-6 | TRBV7-8 | CASSRIHVSSYNSPLHF | TGTGCCAGCAGCCGAATTCATGTGAGCTCCTATAATTCACCCCTCCACTTT
NA | NA | TRBJ1-2 | TRBV19 | CASSSRQYGYTF | TGTGCCAGTAGTTCCCGACAGTATGGCTACACCTTC
NA | NA | TRBJ2-1 | TRBV5-1 | CASSTREYSYNEQFF | TGCGCCAGCAGCACCCGGGAGTACTCCTACAATGAGCAGTTCTTC
TRBD1 | NA | TRBJ1-1 | TRBV7-2 | CASRRQGNTEAFF | TGTGCCAGCAGAAGACAGGGGAACACTGAAGCTTTCTTT
NA | few | TRBJ1-2 | TRBV3-1 | CASSSRLGGGYTF | TGTGCCAGCAGCTCCCGGCTTGGGGGAGGCTACACCTTC
NA | NA | TRBJ2-7 | TRBV10-3 | CAITNNYEQYF | TGTGCCATCACGAATAACTACGAGCAGTACTTC
NA | many | TRBJ1-6 | TRBV20-1 | CSVQVTQALHF | TGCAGTGTCCAGGTTACCCAGGCCCTCCACTTT
NA | NA | TRBJ2-2 | TRBV4-1 | CASSLGPGTGITGELFF | TGCGCCAGCAGTCTTGGACCCGGGACGGGTATCACCGGGGAGCTGTTTTTT
TRBD2 | few | TRBJ2-3 | TRBV5-5 | CASSFGLAGGPTDTQYF | TGTGCCAGCAGCTTCGGACTAGCGGGGGGGCCAACAGATACGCAGTATTTT
NA | many | TRBJ1-1 | TRBV3-1 | CASSQVPPRSEAFF | TGTGCCAGCAGCCAAGTTCCCCCCCGATCTGAAGCTTTCTTT
NA | NA | TRBJ1-3 | TRBV15 | CATSSEGRVSTIYF | TGTGCCACCAGCAGTGAGGGGAGGGTTAGCACCATATATTTT
TRBD1 | few | TRBJ2-3 | TRBV12-3/TRBV12-4 | CASSLGTASSTDTQYF | TGTGCCAGCAGTCTCGGGACAGCTTCATCCACAGATACGCAGTATTTT
NA | NA | TRBJ2-2 | TRBV11-2 | CASRRINTGELFF | TGTGCCAGCAGGAGGATTAACACCGGGGAGCTGTTTTTT
NA | NA | TRBJ2-4 | TRBV2 | CASSLLQGQNIQYF | TGTGCCAGCAGTCTCTTGCAAGGACAAAACATTCAGTACTTC
NA | many | TRBJ1-2 | TRBV6-1 | CASSEAHAGYGYTF | TGTGCCAGCAGTGAAGCGCATGCAGGCTATGGCTACACCTTC
NA | few | TRBJ2-7 | TRBV6-2/TRBV6-3 | CASRDGGPYEQYF | TGTGCCAGCAGAGACGGGGGACCCTACGAGCAGTACTTC
NA | NA | TRBJ1-1 | TRBV5-4 | CASSPGTEGTEAFF | TGTGCCAGCAGCCCGGGGACGGAGGGCACTGAAGCTTTCTTT
NA | many | TRBJ2-1 | TRBV5-1 | CASSSRGAPDEQFF | TGCGCCAGCAGCAGCAGGGGGGCTCCAGATGAGCAGTTCTTC
TRBD2 | NA | TRBJ2-5 | TRBV7-3 | CASSLAGARREAQYF | TGTGCCAGCAGTCTAGCGGGGGCGAGAAGAGAGGCCCAGTACTTC
NA | few | TRBJ2-5 | TRBV3-1 | CASSQDRDGGPQETQYF | TGTGCCAGCAGCCAAGACAGGGACGGCGGTCCACAAGAGACCCAGTACTTC
TRBD2 | NA | TRBJ2-1 | TRBV12-3/TRBV12-4 | CASERGGLNEQFF | TGTGCCAGTGAGCGGGGGGGCTTAAATGAGCAGTTCTTC
NA | NA | TRBJ2-1 | TRBV6-2/TRBV6-3 | CASSYAPGYEQFF | TGTGCCAGCAGTTACGCCCCCGGGTATGAGCAGTTCTTC
NA | NA | TRBJ1-4 | TRBV30 | CAWDRRGEKLFF | TGTGCCTGGGACAGGCGGGGAGAAAAACTGTTTTTT
NA | few | TRBJ2-3 | TRBV6-1 | CASSIGGGATDTQYF | TGTGCCAGCAGCATAGGCGGGGGCGCGACAGATACGCAGTATTTT
NA | many | TRBJ2-5 | TRBV20-1 | CSANNQETQYF | TGCAGTGCTAACAATCAAGAGACCCAGTACTTC
NA | NA | TRBJ2-7 | TRBV3-1 | CASSQYLYEQYF | TGTGCCAGCAGCCAGTATTTATACGAGCAGTACTTC
NA | NA | TRBJ1-4 | TRBV7-2 | CASSLGRINEKLFF | TGTGCCAGCAGCTTGGGACGGATTAATGAAAAACTGTTTTTT
TRBD1 | many | TRBJ1-1 | TRBV18 | CASSSTDRGNTEAFF | TGTGCCAGCTCATCAACCGACAGGGGCAACACTGAAGCTTTCTTT
NA | few | TRBJ1-2 | TRBV29-1 | CSVRQGEANYGGYTF | TGCAGCGTTCGCCAAGGGGAAGCCAACTATGGAGGCTACACCTTC
NA | NA | TRBJ1-4 | TRBV2 | CASTAGNGEKLFF | TGTGCCAGCACGGCAGGAAATGGGGAAAAACTGTTTTTT
TRBD1 | many | TRBJ1-5 | TRBV18 | CASSGDRGGNQPQHF | TGTGCCAGCTCGGGAGACAGGGGAGGCAATCAGCCCCAGCATTTT
NA | NA | TRBJ2-3 | TRBV29-1 | CSVLPQSTDTQYF | TGCAGCGTTTTACCACAGAGCACAGATACGCAGTATTTT
TRBD2 | NA | TRBJ2-1 | TRBV12-5 | CASGSRGVRSYNEQFF | TGTGCTAGTGGTTCGCGGGGGGTTCGCTCCTACAATGAGCAGTTCTTC
TRBD2 | NA | TRBJ2-3 | TRBV6-4 | CASSYTAGDARDTQYF | TGTGCCAGCAGTTATACAGCGGGGGACGCCCGGGATACGCAGTATTTT
TRBD1 | many | TRBJ2-7 | TRBV7-2 | CASSLGDRGRSYEQYF | TGTGCCAGCAGCTTAGGGGACAGGGGGCGCAGCTACGAGCAGTACTTC
TRBD2 | few | TRBJ2-3 | TRBV6-1 | CASREVAGGFTDTQYF | TGTGCCAGCAGAGAAGTAGCGGGGGGCTTCACAGATACGCAGTATTTT
NA | NA | TRBJ1-5 | TRBV14 | CASSQDQPQHF | TGTGCCAGCAGCCAAGATCAGCCCCAGCATTTT
NA | NA | TRBJ1-1 | TRBV12-3/TRBV12-4 | CASSFWGGVDTEAFF | TGTGCCAGCAGTTTCTGGGGGGGCGTAGACACTGAAGCTTTCTTT
NA | few | TRBJ2-4 | TRBV19 | CATGDITAKNIQYF | TGTGCCACGGGGGACATTACGGCCAAAAACATTCAGTACTTC
NA | few | TRBJ2-3 | TRBV21-1 | CASSILAVDTQYF | TGTGCCAGCAGCATACTAGCGGTTGATACGCAGTATTTT
TRBD2 | few | TRBJ2-7 | TRBV28 | CASSYPGGEGYEQYF | TGTGCCAGCAGCTACCCTGGTGGGGAGGGCTACGAGCAGTACTTC
NA | many | TRBJ2-1 | TRBV9 | CASSVAPGGRKLSSYNEQFF | TGTGCCAGCAGCGTAGCTCCCGGGGGACGCAAACTGAGCTCCTACAATGAGCAGTTCTTC
TRBD1 | NA | TRBJ1-2 | TRBV6-6 | CASRLTGQGLSYGYTF | TGTGCCAGCAGATTGACCGGACAGGGGCTCTCATATGGCTACACCTTC